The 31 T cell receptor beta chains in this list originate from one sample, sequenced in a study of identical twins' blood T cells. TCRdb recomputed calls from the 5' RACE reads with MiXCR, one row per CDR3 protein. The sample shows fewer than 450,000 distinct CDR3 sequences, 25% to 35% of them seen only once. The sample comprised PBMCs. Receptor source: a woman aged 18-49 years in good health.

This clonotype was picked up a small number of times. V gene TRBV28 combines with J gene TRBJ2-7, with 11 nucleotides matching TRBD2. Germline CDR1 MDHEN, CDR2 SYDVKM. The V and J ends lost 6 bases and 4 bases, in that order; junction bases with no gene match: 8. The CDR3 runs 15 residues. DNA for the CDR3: TGTGCCAGCAGCCTCGGGACTAGCGGAATATACGAGCAGTACTTC. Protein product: CASSLGTSGIYEQYF.

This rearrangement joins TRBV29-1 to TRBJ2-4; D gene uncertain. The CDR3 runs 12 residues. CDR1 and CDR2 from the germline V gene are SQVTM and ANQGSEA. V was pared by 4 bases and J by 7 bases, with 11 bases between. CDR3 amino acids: CSVGQIRNIQYF. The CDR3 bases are TGCAGCGTTGGCCAGATTCGCAACATTCAGTACTTC.

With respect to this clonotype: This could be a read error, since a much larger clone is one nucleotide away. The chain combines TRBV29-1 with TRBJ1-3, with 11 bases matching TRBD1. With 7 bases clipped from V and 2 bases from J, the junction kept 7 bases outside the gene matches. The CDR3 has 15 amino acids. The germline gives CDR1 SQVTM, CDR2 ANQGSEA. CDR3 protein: CSAAGTGGPGNTIYF. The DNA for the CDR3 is TGCAGCGCTGCGGGGACAGGGGGACCTGGAAACACCATATATTTT. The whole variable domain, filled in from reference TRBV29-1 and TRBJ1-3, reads SAVISQKPSRDICQRGTSLTIQCQVDSQVTMMFWYRQQPGQSLTLIATANQGSEATYESGFVIDKFPISRPNLTFSTLTVSNMSPEDSSIYLCSAAGTGGPGNTIYFGEGSWLTVV.

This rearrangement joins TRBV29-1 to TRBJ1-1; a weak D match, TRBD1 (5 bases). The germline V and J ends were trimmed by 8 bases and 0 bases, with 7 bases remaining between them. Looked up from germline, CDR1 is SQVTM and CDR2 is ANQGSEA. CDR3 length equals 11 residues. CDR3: CSLTVNTEAFF. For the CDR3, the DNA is TGCAGCCTGACAGTGAACACTGAAGCTTTCTTT.

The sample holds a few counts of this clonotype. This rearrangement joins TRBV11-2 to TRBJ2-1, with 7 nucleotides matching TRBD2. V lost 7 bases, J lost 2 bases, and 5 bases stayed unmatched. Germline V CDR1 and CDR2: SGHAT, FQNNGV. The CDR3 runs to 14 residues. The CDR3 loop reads CASTLGGTYNEQFF. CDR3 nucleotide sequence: TGTGCCAGCACCTTGGGGGGGACCTACAATGAGCAGTTCTTC. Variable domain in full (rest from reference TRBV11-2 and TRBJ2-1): EAGVAQSPRYKIIEKRQSVAFWCNPISGHATLYWYQQILGQGPKLLIQFQNNGVVDDSQLPKDRFSAERLKGVDSTLKIQPAKLEDSAVYLCASTLGGTYNEQFFGPGTRLTVL.

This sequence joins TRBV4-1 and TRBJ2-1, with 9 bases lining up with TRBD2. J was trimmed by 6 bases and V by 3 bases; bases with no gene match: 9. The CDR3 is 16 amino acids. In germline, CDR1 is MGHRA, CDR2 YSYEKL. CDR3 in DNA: TGCGCCAGCAGCCACCCCCTCGAGACTAGCGGCAATGAGCAGTTCTTC. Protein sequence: CASSHPLETSGNEQFF.

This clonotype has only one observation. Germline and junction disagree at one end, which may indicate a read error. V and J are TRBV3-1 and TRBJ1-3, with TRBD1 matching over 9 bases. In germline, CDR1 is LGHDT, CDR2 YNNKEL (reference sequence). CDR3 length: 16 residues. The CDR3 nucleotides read TGTGCCAGCAACCAAATGACCGGGACAGGGATGAGCACCATATATTTT. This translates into CASNQMTGTGMSTIYF. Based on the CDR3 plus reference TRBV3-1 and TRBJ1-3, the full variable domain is DTAVSQTPKYLVTQMGNDKSIKCEQNLGHDTMYWYKQDSKKFLKIMFSYNNKELIINETVPNRFSPKSPDKAHLNLHINSLELGDSAVYFCASNQMTGTGMSTIYFGEGSWLTVV.

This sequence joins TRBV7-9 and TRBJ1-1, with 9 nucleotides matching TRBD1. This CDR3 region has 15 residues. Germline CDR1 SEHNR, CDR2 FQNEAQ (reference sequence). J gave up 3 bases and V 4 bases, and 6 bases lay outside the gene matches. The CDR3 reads CASSSNRGPYTEAFF. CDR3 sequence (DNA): TGTGCCAGCAGCTCGAACAGGGGGCCGTACACTGAAGCTTTCTTT.

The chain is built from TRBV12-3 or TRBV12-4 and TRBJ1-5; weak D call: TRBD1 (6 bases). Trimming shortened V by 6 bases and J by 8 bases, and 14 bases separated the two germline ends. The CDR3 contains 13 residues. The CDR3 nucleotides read TGTGCCAGCAGCAGACAGGACGTGGAGCCCCAGCATTTT. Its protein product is CASSRQDVEPQHF.

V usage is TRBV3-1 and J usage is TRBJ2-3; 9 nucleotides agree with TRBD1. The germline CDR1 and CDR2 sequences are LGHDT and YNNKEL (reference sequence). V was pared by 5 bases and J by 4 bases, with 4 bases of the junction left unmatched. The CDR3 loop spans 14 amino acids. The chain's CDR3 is CASSSGQGPDTQYF. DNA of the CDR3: TGTGCCAGCAGCTCCGGACAGGGGCCAGATACGCAGTATTTT.

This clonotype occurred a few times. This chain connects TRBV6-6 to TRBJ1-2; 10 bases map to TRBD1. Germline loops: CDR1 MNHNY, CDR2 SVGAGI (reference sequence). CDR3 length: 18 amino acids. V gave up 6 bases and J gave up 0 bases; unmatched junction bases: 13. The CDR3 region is CASRPFRDRGTANYGYTF. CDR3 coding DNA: TGTGCCAGCAGGCCATTCCGGGACAGGGGCACAGCTAACTATGGCTACACCTTC.

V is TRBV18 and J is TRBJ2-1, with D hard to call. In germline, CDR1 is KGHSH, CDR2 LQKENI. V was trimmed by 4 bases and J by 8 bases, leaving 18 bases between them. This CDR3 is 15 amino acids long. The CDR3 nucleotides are TGTGCCAGCTCACGAGCTATCCATCGTTCTGATGAGCAGTTCTTC. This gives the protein CASSRAIHRSDEQFF.

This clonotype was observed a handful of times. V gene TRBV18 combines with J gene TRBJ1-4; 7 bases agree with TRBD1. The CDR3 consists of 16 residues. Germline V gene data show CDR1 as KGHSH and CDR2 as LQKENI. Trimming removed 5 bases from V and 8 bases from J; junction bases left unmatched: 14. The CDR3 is CASSKVRQGGGEKLFF. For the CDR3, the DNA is TGTGCCAGCTCAAAAGTTCGACAGGGTGGAGGAGAAAAACTGTTTTTT.

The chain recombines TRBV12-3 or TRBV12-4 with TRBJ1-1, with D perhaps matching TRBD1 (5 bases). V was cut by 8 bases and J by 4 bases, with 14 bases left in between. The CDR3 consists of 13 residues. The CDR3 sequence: CASGWGAGTEAFF. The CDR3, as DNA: TGTGCCAGCGGTTGGGGCGCCGGCACTGAAGCTTTCTTT.

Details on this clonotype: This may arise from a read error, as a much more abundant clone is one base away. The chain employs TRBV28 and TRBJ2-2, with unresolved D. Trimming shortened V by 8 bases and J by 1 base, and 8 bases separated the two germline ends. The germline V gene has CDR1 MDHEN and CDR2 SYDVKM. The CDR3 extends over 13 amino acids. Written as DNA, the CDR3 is TGTGCCAGCCGTGGATGGAACACCGGGGAGCTGTTTTTT. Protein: CASRGWNTGELFF.

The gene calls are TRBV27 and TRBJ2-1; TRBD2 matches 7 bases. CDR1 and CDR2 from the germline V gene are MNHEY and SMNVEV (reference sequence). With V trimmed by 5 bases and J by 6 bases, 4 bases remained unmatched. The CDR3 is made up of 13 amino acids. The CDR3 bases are TGTGCCAGCAGTCTAACTAGCGTCAATGAGCAGTTCTTC. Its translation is CASSLTSVNEQFF.

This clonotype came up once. The CDR3 coding sequence is TGTGCCAGCTCCCCCACGGAGGGCACTGAAGCTTTCTTT. Translation gives CASSPTEGTEAFF. V gene TRBV18 combines with J gene TRBJ1-1; D gene unclear. The length of the CDR3 is 13 residues. Between the trimmed V and J ends, which lost 6 bases and 4 bases, there was a span of 12 bases. Germline loops: CDR1 KGHSH, CDR2 LQKENI. Full variable domain (rest looked up from reference TRBV18 and TRBJ1-1): NAGVMQNPRHLVRRRGQEARLRCSPMKGHSHVYWYRQLPEEGLKFMVYLQKENIIDESGMPKERFSAEFPKEGPSILRIQQVVRGDSAAYFCASSPTEGTEAFFGQGTRLTVV.

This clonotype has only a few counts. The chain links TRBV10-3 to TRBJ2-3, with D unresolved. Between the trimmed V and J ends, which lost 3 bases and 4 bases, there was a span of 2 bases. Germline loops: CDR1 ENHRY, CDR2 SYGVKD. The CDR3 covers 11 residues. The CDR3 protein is CAISDPDTQYF. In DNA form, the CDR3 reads TGTGCCATCAGTGATCCAGATACGCAGTATTTT.

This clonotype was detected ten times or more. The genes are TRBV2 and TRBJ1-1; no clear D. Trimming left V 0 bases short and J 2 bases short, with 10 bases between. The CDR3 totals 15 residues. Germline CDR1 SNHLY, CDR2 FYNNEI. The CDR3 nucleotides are TGTGCCAGCAGTGAAGCCCCCTTCAGAAACACTGAAGCTTTCTTT. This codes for CASSEAPFRNTEAFF.

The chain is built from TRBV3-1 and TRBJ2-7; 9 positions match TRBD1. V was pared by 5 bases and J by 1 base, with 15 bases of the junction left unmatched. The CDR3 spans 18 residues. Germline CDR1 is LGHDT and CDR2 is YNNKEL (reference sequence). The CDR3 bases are TGTGCCAGCAGCATATTCAGCGGAGGACAGGGGCGTTCCTACGAGCAGTACTTC. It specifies CASSIFSGGQGRSYEQYF.

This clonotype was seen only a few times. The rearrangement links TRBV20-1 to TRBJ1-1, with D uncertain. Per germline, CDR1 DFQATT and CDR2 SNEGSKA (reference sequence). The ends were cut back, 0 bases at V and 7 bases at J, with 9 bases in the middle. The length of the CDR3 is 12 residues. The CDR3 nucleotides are TGCAGTGCTAGAGAAGATTGGGATGAAGCTTTCTTT. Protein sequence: CSAREDWDEAFF.

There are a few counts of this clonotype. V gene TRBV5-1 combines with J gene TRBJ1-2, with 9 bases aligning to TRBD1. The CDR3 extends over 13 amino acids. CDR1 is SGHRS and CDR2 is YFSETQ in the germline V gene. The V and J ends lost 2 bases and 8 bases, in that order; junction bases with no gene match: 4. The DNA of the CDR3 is TGCGCCAGCAGCTTACAGGGGGCGGAAGGCTACACCTTC. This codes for CASSLQGAEGYTF.

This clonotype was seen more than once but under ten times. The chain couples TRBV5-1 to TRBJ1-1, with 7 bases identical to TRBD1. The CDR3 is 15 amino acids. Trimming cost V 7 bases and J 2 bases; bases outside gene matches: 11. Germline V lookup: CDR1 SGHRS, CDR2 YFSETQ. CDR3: CASADPRQGNTEAFF. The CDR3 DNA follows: TGCGCCAGCGCCGACCCTCGACAGGGAAACACTGAAGCTTTCTTT. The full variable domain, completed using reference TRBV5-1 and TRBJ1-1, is KAGVTQTPRYLIKTRGQQVTLSCSPISGHRSVSWYQQTPGQGLQFLFEYFSETQRNKGNFPGRFSGRQFSNSRSEMNVSTLELGDSALYLCASADPRQGNTEAFFGQGTRLTVV.

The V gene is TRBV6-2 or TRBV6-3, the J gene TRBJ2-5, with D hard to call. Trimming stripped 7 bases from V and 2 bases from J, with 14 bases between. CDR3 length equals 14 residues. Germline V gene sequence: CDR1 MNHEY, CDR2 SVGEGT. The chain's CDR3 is CASNTPRRQETQYF. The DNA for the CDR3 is TGTGCCAGCAATACACCACGCCGACAAGAGACCCAGTACTTC.

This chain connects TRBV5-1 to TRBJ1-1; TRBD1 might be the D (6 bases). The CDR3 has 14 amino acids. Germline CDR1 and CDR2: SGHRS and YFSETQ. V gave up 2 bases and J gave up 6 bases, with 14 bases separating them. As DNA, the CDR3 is TGCGCCAGCAGCTTTGGTCAGGGGCGAGCTGAAGCTTTCTTT. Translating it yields CASSFGQGRAEAFF.

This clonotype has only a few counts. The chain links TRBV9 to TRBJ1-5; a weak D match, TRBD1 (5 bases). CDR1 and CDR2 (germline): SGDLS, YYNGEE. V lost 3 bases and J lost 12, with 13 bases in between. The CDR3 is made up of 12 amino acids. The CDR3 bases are TGTGCCAGCAGCGATGGAGCGGGGCTCCAGCATTTT. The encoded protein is CASSDGAGLQHF.

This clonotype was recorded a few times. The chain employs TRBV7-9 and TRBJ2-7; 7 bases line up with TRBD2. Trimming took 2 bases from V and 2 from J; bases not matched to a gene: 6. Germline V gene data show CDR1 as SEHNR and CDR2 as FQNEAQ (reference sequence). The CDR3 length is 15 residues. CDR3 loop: CASSLSLAVTYEQYF. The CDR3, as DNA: TGTGCCAGCAGCTTAAGTCTAGCGGTTACCTACGAGCAGTACTTC.

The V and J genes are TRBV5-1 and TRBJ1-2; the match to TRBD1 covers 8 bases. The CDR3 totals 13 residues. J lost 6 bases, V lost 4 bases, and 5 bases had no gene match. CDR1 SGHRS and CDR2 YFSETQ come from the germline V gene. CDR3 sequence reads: CASSKDRANGYTF. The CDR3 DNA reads TGCGCCAGCAGCAAGGACAGGGCGAATGGCTACACCTTC.

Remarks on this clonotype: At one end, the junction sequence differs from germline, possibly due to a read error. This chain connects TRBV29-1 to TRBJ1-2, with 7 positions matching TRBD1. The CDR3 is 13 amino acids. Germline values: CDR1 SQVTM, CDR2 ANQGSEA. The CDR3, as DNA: TGCAGCGTTGGTGGACAGGCTAACTGTGGCTACACCTTC. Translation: CSVGGQANCGYTF.

CDR3 nucleotides: TGCAGCGTTGAAGAGACCGGGAGAGACTATGGCTACACCTTC. Amino acids: CSVEETGRDYGYTF. This chain uses TRBV29-1 with TRBJ1-2, with unresolved D. The CDR3 sequence is 14 residues long. V dropped 0 bases and J dropped 3 bases, with 11 bases sitting between them. Germline V lookup: CDR1 SQVTM, CDR2 ANQGSEA.

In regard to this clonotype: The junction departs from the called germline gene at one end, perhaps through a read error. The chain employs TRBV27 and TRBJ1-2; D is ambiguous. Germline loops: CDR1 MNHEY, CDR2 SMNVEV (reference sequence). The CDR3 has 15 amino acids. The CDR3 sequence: CASSLSRDGFYGYTF. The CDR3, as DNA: TGTGCCAGCAGTCTATCTCGCGACGGGTTCTATGGCTACACCTTC.